Listed below are T cell receptor beta chains from one sample, sequenced in a study of spatial heterogeneity in lung cancer. A single record per CDR3 protein comes from TCRdb applying MiXCR to the 5' RACE reads. The table records fewer than 50,000 distinct CDR3 sequences, approximately 10% of them present only once. The sequenced sample was PBMCs, obtained at follow-up. The receptors were sampled from a female donor with early-stage non-small cell lung cancer. Each CDR3 is given with its conserved first and last residue. The D gene is left open where the match is weak. Rows may omit the clone size; those that give it use once, few, many or a size class.

TRBV30,many,TRBD2,TRBJ2-7,CAWRPGGGGSYEQYF,TGTGCCTGGCGACCTGGCGGGGGTGGCTCCTACGAGCAGTACTTC
TRBV6-2/TRBV6-3,few,-,TRBJ2-2,CASALGAGGELFF,TGTGCCAGCGCCCTGGGCGCGGGCGGGGAGCTGTTTTTT
TRBV5-6,-,TRBD1,TRBJ1-4,CASSFLTGGNEKLFF,TGTGCCAGCAGCTTTCTGACAGGGGGTAATGAAAAACTGTTTTTT
TRBV4-3,many,TRBD2,TRBJ2-4,CASSHRYREGENAKNIQYF,TGCGCCAGCAGCCACCGATATCGGGAGGGGGAGAACGCCAAAAACATTCAGTACTTC
TRBV20-1,-,TRBD1,TRBJ2-7,CSARPFAGQGGEQYF,TGCAGTGCTAGGCCCTTTGCCGGACAGGGGGGAGAGCAGTACTTC
TRBV11-2,many,-,TRBJ1-3,CASSRRQPTSGNTIYF,TGTGCCAGCAGCAGGAGACAGCCGACCTCTGGAAACACCATATATTTT
TRBV19,many,-,TRBJ1-5,CASSIRDNGPPGDQPQHF,TGTGCCAGTAGTATCCGGGATAACGGGCCCCCGGGGGATCAGCCCCAGCATTTT
TRBV6-2/TRBV6-3,-,TRBD1,TRBJ2-3,CASSYGQGRTDTQYF,TGTGCCAGCAGTTACGGACAGGGGAGAACAGATACGCAGTATTTT
TRBV7-3,few,-,TRBJ2-7,CASRQGRGSYEQYF,TGTGCCAGCAGACAGGGGCGGGGCTCCTACGAGCAGTACTTC
TRBV5-7,many,-,TRBJ2-4,CASSLAPEDRAKNIQYF,TGTGCCAGCAGCTTGGCCCCAGAAGACCGTGCCAAAAACATTCAGTACTTC
TRBV7-2,many,-,TRBJ1-6,CASSVTQGGSPLHF,TGTGCCAGCAGCGTAACACAGGGCGGGTCACCCCTCCACTTT
TRBV20-1,many,TRBD1,TRBJ2-4,CSARDRPGQGLYF,TGCAGTGCTAGAGATAGACCGGGACAGGGGTTATACTTC
TRBV7-3,many,-,TRBJ1-5,CDPRQGRHQPQHF,TGTGACCCCCGGCAGGGGCGGCATCAGCCCCAGCATTTT
TRBV7-8,-,-,TRBJ2-7,CASSPGSYEQYF,TGTGCCAGCAGCCCAGGGTCCTACGAGCAGTACTTC
TRBV20-1,-,-,TRBJ2-5,CSADGKGAGELQETQYF,TGCAGCGCCGACGGAAAGGGGGCGGGGGAACTCCAAGAGACCCAGTACTTC
TRBV20-1,many,-,TRBJ2-7,CSAGGLAATYEQYF,TGCAGTGCTGGGGGGCTAGCGGCTACCTACGAGCAGTACTTC
TRBV9,many,TRBD2,TRBJ2-1,CASSPQVAGVYNEQFF,TGTGCCAGCAGCCCCCAGGTAGCGGGGGTATACAATGAGCAGTTCTTC
TRBV6-5,few,-,TRBJ2-7,CASSPRDIPSYEQYF,TGTGCCAGCAGTCCAAGGGACATCCCGAGCTACGAGCAGTACTTC